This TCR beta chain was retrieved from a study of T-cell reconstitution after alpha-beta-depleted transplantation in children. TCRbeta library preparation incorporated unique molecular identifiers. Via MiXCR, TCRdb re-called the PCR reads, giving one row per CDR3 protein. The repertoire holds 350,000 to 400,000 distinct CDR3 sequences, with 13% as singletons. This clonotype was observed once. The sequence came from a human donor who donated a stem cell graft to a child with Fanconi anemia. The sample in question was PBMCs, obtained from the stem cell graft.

The chain's CDR3 is CASSRRSYNEQFF. The CDR3 DNA sequence: TGTGCCAGCAGCCGACGCTCCTACAATGAGCAGTTCTTC. This chain connects TRBV3-1 to TRBJ2-1; D not resolved. Trimming shortened V by 4 bases and J by 0 bases, and 4 bases separated the two germline ends. The CDR3 spans 13 residues. Germline V gene data show CDR1 as LGHDT and CDR2 as YNNKEL (reference sequence).